This T cell receptor beta chain was recorded in a study of glioma-infiltrating T cells. Study-wide results and limits: Only very few CDR3 sequences appeared in both tissue and blood. Above-expected tissue-blood divergence occurred in all gliomas, most in low-grade ones.

The V and J ends lost 6 bases and 5 bases respectively, with 13 bases between them. The germline gives CDR1 WSHSY, CDR2 SAAADI. The CDR3 has 13 residues. Amplification of TCR alpha and beta CDR3 regions from RNA used iRepertoire nested multiplex PCR. For one-step reverse transcription and amplification, about 85-400 ng of tissue mRNA or PBMC total RNA was used. TCRdb itself ran the multiplex PCR reads through MiXCR, one entry per CDR3 protein. Counted here are 100,000 to 150,000 distinct CDR3 sequences, roughly 24% occurring once; the ten biggest clones make up 13% to 15%. This clonotype was seen repeatedly, ten times or more. Its specificity is not known.

Material: glioma tissue, nonneoplastic brain tissue, or PBMCs (not recorded which). This receptor was identified in a human donor with low-grade glioma or glioblastoma, undergoing nonglioma brain surgery, or in good health (not recorded which). The chain combines TRBV10-2 with TRBJ2-5, with no clear D. The CDR3 nucleotides are TGCGCCAGCAGCCATCGATGGGCGGAGACCCAGTACTTC. Amino acid sequence: CASSHRWAETQYF.